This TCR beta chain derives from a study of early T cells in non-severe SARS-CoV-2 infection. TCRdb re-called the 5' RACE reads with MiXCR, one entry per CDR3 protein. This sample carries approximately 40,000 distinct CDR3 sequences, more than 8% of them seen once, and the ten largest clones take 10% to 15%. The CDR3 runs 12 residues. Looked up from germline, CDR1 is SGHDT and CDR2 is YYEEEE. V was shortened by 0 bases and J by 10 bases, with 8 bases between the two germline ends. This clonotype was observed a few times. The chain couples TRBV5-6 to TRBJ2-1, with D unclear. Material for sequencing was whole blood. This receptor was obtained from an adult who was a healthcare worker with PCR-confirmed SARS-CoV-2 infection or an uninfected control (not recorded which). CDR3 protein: CASSLVAREQFF. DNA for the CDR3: TGTGCCAGCAGCTTGGTAGCACGGGAGCAGTTCTTC. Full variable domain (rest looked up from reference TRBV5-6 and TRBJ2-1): DAGVTQSPTHLIKTRGQQVTLRCSPKSGHDTVSWYQQALGQGPQFIFQYYEEEERQRGNFPDRFSGHQFPNYSSELNVNALLLGDSALYLCASSLVAREQFFGPGTRLTVL.